A single sample is the source of the 22 T cell receptor beta chains below, sequenced in a study of siplizumab effects on memory and regulatory T cells. Generated by immunoSEQ multiplex PCR, the TCRdb table keeps only in-frame clones and is missing some. The table lists 90,000 to 130,000 clones, roughly 92% of them singletons. The sequencing sample was made of CD4+ T cells sorted from blood. The source of these receptors is a human donor in good health.

V gene TRBV16 combines with J gene TRBJ2-2; D is ambiguous. V was clipped by 6 bases and J by 7 bases, with 12 bases between them. The V gene's germline CDR1 is KGHSY and CDR2 FQNENV. The CDR3 is 13 amino acids. CDR3 in amino acids: CASSLRQVGELFF. CDR3 sequence (DNA): TGTGCCAGCAGTCTTCGACAAGTCGGGGAGCTGTTTTTT.

The V and J genes are TRBV6-1 and TRBJ1-1, with no clear D. Trimming took off 8 bases at V and 11 bases at J, with 24 bases between the two ends. The CDR3 has 14 residues. Per germline, CDR1 MNHNS and CDR2 SASEGT. This CDR3 reads CASGEVGRVFSAFF. CDR3 DNA: TGTGCCAGCGGGGAGGTGGGAAGGGTTTTCTCGGCTTTCTTT.

For this clone: Distinct nucleotide sequences in the sample also encode this CDR3. J is TRBJ2-5 and V is TRBV7-9; 7 bases are shared with TRBD1. CDR3 length equals 14 residues. J lost 4 bases, V lost 3 bases, and 5 bases had no gene match. CDR1 and CDR2 from the germline V gene are SEHNR and FQNEAQ (reference sequence). The CDR3 bases are TGTGCCAGCAGCTTGGCAGGGGGTTCAGAGACCCAGTACTTC. This sequence encodes CASSLAGGSETQYF.

The rearrangement joins TRBV19 to TRBJ2-1, with a tentative D call TRBD1 (6 bases). V gave up 5 bases and J gave up 4 bases, with 12 bases separating them. CDR3 length: 14 amino acids. Germline-derived CDR1 and CDR2 are LNHDA and SQIVND (reference sequence). For the CDR3, the DNA is TGTGCCAGTAGTGAACGGACAGAATACAATGAGCAGTTCTTC. Its protein is CASSERTEYNEQFF.

V usage is TRBV19 and J usage is TRBJ2-1, with D perhaps TRBD1 or TRBD2 (7 bases each). V shed 3 bases and J shed 4 bases, with 16 bases lying between them. The CDR3 consists of 16 residues. Germline values: CDR1 LNHDA, CDR2 SQIVND (reference sequence). The CDR3 region has the DNA TGTGCCAGTAGTATCGGGGGAGGGGGCGATTACAATGAGCAGTTCTTC. As protein: CASSIGGGGDYNEQFF.

The V call is TRBV6-6, the J call TRBJ2-3; 8 nucleotides align to TRBD2. CDR1 and CDR2 (germline): MNHNY, SVGAGI (reference sequence). V gave up 2 bases and J gave up 3 bases; unmatched junction bases: 4. The CDR3 sequence is 15 residues long. Written as DNA, the CDR3 is TGTGCCAGCAGTTACCGACGGGAGGGTACAGATACGCAGTATTTT. Protein: CASSYRREGTDTQYF.

This clone was seen a single time. The chain couples TRBV18 to TRBJ2-1; 12 bases agree with TRBD2. The J segment lost 0 bases and the V segment lost 3 bases, leaving 9 bases of the junction unmatched. Per the germline V gene, CDR1 is KGHSH and CDR2 is LQKENI. CDR3 length: 19 residues. The CDR3 DNA reads as TGTGCCAGCTCACCCGCCGGGACTAGCGGGTTAAGCTCCTACAATGAGCAGTTCTTC. Protein product: CASSPAGTSGLSSYNEQFF.

The chain carries TRBV29-1 and TRBJ2-7, with 11 bases aligning to TRBD1. The CDR3 spans 14 residues. Losses at the gene ends were 4 bases for V and 3 bases for J; bases not matched to a gene: 5. The germline gives CDR1 SQVTM, CDR2 ANQGSEA. The CDR3 bases are TGCAGCGTTGCCGAGGACAGGGGGCACTACGAGCAGTACTTC. This sequence encodes CSVAEDRGHYEQYF.

The rearrangement links TRBV29-1 to TRBJ2-7, with D perhaps matching TRBD1 (5 bases). V lost 4 bases and J 0 bases, leaving 7 bases between the germline ends. Germline CDR1 reads SQVTM; CDR2 reads ANQGSEA. This CDR3 is built from 12 residues. The CDR3 bases are TGCAGCGTTGCCGACAGCTCCTACGAGCAGTACTTC. Translating it yields CSVADSSYEQYF.

CDR3 nucleotide sequence: TGTGCCAGCAGAACCGGGACAACAAACAATGAGCAGTTCTTC. Protein sequence: CASRTGTTNNEQFF. The chain has TRBV6-6 and TRBJ2-1; D might be TRBD1 (6 bases). Deletions cut 6 bases from V and 5 bases from J, with 14 bases between. The germline V gene encodes CDR1 MNHNY and CDR2 SVGAGI (reference sequence). The length of the CDR3 is 14 residues.

The chain uses TRBV2 and TRBJ2-3; no reliable D call. Germline CDR1 reads SNHLY; CDR2 reads FYNNEI. The CDR3 extends over 11 amino acids. Trimming left V 8 bases short and J 2 bases short, with 5 bases between. CDR3 DNA: TGTGCCAGCGCCCTCACAGATACGCAGTATTTT. This encodes CASALTDTQYF.

This chain joins TRBV11-2 and TRBJ2-7, with D possibly TRBD1 on 6 matching bases. The V and J ends lost 1 base and 0 bases respectively, with 13 bases between them. Germline CDR1 reads SGHAT; CDR2 reads FQNNGV. This CDR3 spans 16 amino acids. The CDR3 DNA is TGTGCCAGCAGCTTAGGGGGGCGAGGTAGCTCCTACGAGCAGTACTTC. Encoded protein: CASSLGGRGSSYEQYF.

CDR3 sequence: CASSVTGGGEVYEKLFF. In DNA form, the CDR3 reads TGTGCCAGCAGCGTGACAGGGGGCGGGGAGGTGTATGAAAAACTGTTTTTT. J is TRBJ1-4 and V is TRBV5-4, with 10 positions matching TRBD1. The CDR3 extends over 17 amino acids. Germline CDR1 and CDR2: SGHNT and YYREEE (reference sequence). The J segment lost 6 bases and the V segment lost 4 bases, leaving 12 bases of the junction unmatched.

J is TRBJ1-5 and V is TRBV7-2; D is undetermined. V was trimmed by 5 bases and J by 4 bases, leaving 12 bases between them. Per the germline V gene, CDR1 is SGHTA and CDR2 is FQGNSA. The CDR3 contains 14 residues. CDR3 nucleotides: TGTGCCAGCAGCCCGACCCATCAGAATCAGCCCCAGCATTTT. Its translation: CASSPTHQNQPQHF.

V gene TRBV5-1 combines with J gene TRBJ1-2; 10 bases match TRBD1. V lost 0 bases, J lost 7 bases, and 3 bases stayed unmatched. CDR1 and CDR2 from the germline V gene are SGHRS and YFSETQ. The CDR3 is made up of 14 amino acids. The CDR3 DNA follows: TGCGCCAGCAGCTTGGGCGGACAGGGGGGTGGCTACACCTTC. Amino acids: CASSLGGQGGGYTF.

The rearrangement uses TRBV5-1 and TRBJ1-1; 7 nucleotides agree with TRBD1. V gave up 1 base and J gave up 0 bases; unmatched junction bases: 6. Germline V gives CDR1 SGHRS, CDR2 YFSETQ. The length of the CDR3 is 16 residues. As DNA, the CDR3 is TGCGCCAGCAGCTTGACAACGGGGACAGTGAACACTGAAGCTTTCTTT. Protein product: CASSLTTGTVNTEAFF.

The chain carries TRBV5-1 and TRBJ2-1, with D uncertain. Germline V gene sequence: CDR1 SGHRS, CDR2 YFSETQ. Trimming left V 4 bases short and J 8 bases short, with 16 bases between. This CDR3 comprises 14 residues. Here the CDR3 DNA reads TGCGCCAGCAGCGGGCCTGGAGCATACGATGAGCAGTTCTTC. Translated: CASSGPGAYDEQFF.

CDR3 coding DNA: TGTGCCAGTGCGCAGGGGAGTACCAACACCGGGGAGCTGTTTTTT. It translates to CASAQGSTNTGELFF. The rearrangement links TRBV2 to TRBJ2-2, with D maybe TRBD1 (6 bases). V shed 9 bases and J shed 2 bases, with 16 bases lying between them. Germline CDR1 is SNHLY and CDR2 is FYNNEI. The CDR3 consists of 15 residues. Filled out from reference TRBV2 and TRBJ2-2, the complete variable domain reads EPEVTQTPSHQVTQMGQEVILRCVPISNHLYFYWYRQILGQKVEFLVSFYNNEISEKSEIFDDQFSVERPDGSNFTLKIRSTKLEDSAMYFCASAQGSTNTGELFFGEGSRLTVL.

V is TRBV9 and J is TRBJ1-5; 10 nucleotides match TRBD1. The trim removed 2 bases at V and 6 bases at J, leaving 2 bases unmatched. CDR3 length equals 14 residues. Looked up from germline, CDR1 is SGDLS and CDR2 is YYNGEE. CDR3 protein: CASSVGDRGQPQHF. DNA of the CDR3: TGTGCCAGCAGCGTGGGGGACAGGGGTCAGCCCCAGCATTTT.

The J gene is TRBJ2-6, the V gene TRBV6-1, with 7 bases aligning to TRBD2. From germline, CDR1 is MNHNS and CDR2 SASEGT. The V gene end was trimmed by 2 bases and the J gene end by 0 bases; junction bases not matched to a gene: 10. The CDR3 has 19 residues. CDR3 sequence reads: CASSERGGNPLSGANVLTF. The CDR3 DNA reads TGTGCCAGCAGTGAAAGGGGAGGGAATCCCCTCTCTGGGGCCAACGTCCTGACTTTC.

This chain connects TRBV5-1 to TRBJ1-4; a possible D gene is TRBD1 (6 bases). CDR3 length: 13 amino acids. Germline values: CDR1 SGHRS, CDR2 YFSETQ. Deletions cut 5 bases from V and 7 bases from J, with 12 bases between. The CDR3, as DNA: TGCGCCAGCAGGTCAACAGGGACTGAAAAACTGTTTTTT. Encoded protein: CASRSTGTEKLFF. Based on the CDR3 plus reference TRBV5-1 and TRBJ1-4, the full variable domain is KAGVTQTPRYLIKTRGQQVTLSCSPISGHRSVSWYQQTPGQGLQFLFEYFSETQRNKGNFPGRFSGRQFSNSRSEMNVSTLELGDSALYLCASRSTGTEKLFFGSGTQLSVL.

This clone was found once. The chain uses TRBV6-5 and TRBJ2-7; D call uncertain. This CDR3 has 14 amino acids. From germline, CDR1 is MNHEY and CDR2 SVGAGI. The V end was cut by 5 bases, the J end by 2 bases, with 13 bases between. The CDR3 nucleotides read TGTGCCAGCAGTCGAGACACTCCAGCCTACGAGCAGTACTTC. The encoded protein is CASSRDTPAYEQYF.